The 32 T cell receptor beta chains reported below all come from one sample, sequenced in a study of blood T cell repertoires in COVID-19. Generated by immunoSEQ multiplex PCR, the TCRdb table keeps only in-frame clones and is missing some. The table lists 120,000 or so clones, 70% to 90% of them singletons, with 4.8% in the top ten. The source material was peripheral blood. The receptors here all came from a human donor in a cohort sampled during active COVID-19.

The chain couples TRBV2 to TRBJ1-1, with 7 bases aligning to TRBD1. The V gene end was trimmed by 7 bases and the J gene end by 4 bases; junction bases not matched to a gene: 3. CDR1 is SNHLY, CDR2 FYNNEI, per germline. This CDR3 spans 12 amino acids. The CDR3: CASIKGATEAFF. Written as DNA, the CDR3 is TGTGCCAGCATCAAGGGGGCCACTGAAGCTTTCTTT.

The gene calls are TRBV27 and TRBJ2-2; perhaps TRBD2 as D (5 bases). The CDR3 sequence is 16 residues long. With 2 bases removed from V and 7 bases from J, the gap between germline ends came to 17 bases. CDR1 is MNHEY, CDR2 SMNVEV, per germline (reference sequence). In nucleotides, the CDR3 is TGTGCCAGCAGTTTACCCCCGGGGTTGACTAACGGGGAGCTGTTTTTT. Its translation is CASSLPPGLTNGELFF.

This clone was seen once. V is TRBV3-1 (or the pseudogene TRBV3-2) and J is TRBJ1-1, with D hard to call. The ends were cut back, 2 bases at V and 1 base at J, with 11 bases in the middle. Germline lookup yields CDR1 LGHDT and CDR2 YNNKEL (reference sequence). The CDR3 spans 15 residues. For the CDR3, the DNA is TGTGCCAGCAGCCAACGAGGGAAGAGGAACACTGAAGCTTTCTTT. Its protein is CASSQRGKRNTEAFF.

The chain combines TRBV10-3 with TRBJ1-2, with D possibly matching TRBD1 (5 bases). The length of the CDR3 is 12 residues. V lost 11 bases, J lost 6 bases, and 16 bases lay in between. Germline V lookup: CDR1 ENHRY, CDR2 SYGVKD. CDR3 region: CAYSGGEDGYTF. The CDR3 DNA reads TGTGCCTACAGCGGGGGGGAAGATGGCTACACCTTC.

The V and J genes are TRBV29-1 and TRBJ1-2, with 9 bases aligning to TRBD1. V lost 0 bases, J lost 4 bases, and 15 bases stayed unmatched. This CDR3 has 18 residues. Germline CDR1 and CDR2: SQVTM and ANQGSEA. The CDR3 sequence is CSVEELGKTGTGTYGYTF. The CDR3 nucleotides are TGCAGCGTTGAAGAGTTGGGTAAGACAGGGACAGGGACCTATGGCTACACCTTC.

V and J are TRBV28 and TRBJ1-1, with unresolved D. CDR3 length: 14 amino acids. The germline CDR1 and CDR2 sequences are MDHEN and SYDVKM. With 2 bases removed from V and 4 bases from J, the gap between germline ends came to 11 bases. Here the CDR3 DNA reads TGTGCCAGCAGTTTACGGGGTAGTCCCACTGAAGCTTTCTTT. Translation gives CASSLRGSPTEAFF.

The chain links TRBV19 to TRBJ2-1; tentative D call: TRBD2 (5 bases). V shed 5 bases and J shed 6 bases, with 20 bases lying between them. The germline V gene encodes CDR1 LNHDA and CDR2 SQIVND (reference sequence). The CDR3 totals 16 residues. CDR3 DNA sequence: TGTGCCAGTAGTGACTACGCAGGTAATCTAGGCAATGAGCAGTTCTTC. The encoded protein is CASSDYAGNLGNEQFF.

V and J are TRBV4-1 and TRBJ2-5; TRBD2 matches 8 bases. This CDR3 spans 16 amino acids. Germline V gene lookup returns CDR1 MGHRA and CDR2 YSYEKL. The ends lost 0 bases at V and 2 bases at J; junction bases unmatched: 5. In nucleotides, the CDR3 is TGCGCCAGCAGCCAAGACCGAGCGGGGGATCAAGAGACCCAGTACTTC. Translating it yields CASSQDRAGDQETQYF.

CDR3 residues: CASSQGGGDGYTF. The CDR3 DNA follows: TGCGCCAGCAGCCAAGGGGGGGGCGATGGCTACACCTTC. The V and J genes are TRBV4-1 and TRBJ1-2; a weak D match, TRBD1 (6 bases). This CDR3 is built from 13 residues. Germline assignment: CDR1 MGHRA and CDR2 YSYEKL. Trimming removed 1 base at V and 6 bases at J, with 9 bases between.

This clone was observed a handful of times. The chain employs TRBV5-4 and TRBJ2-1; the match to TRBD2 covers 10 bases. From germline, CDR1 is SGHNT and CDR2 YYREEE (reference sequence). The junction had 11 bases not matched to a gene; V was cut back by 1 base and J by 7 bases. The CDR3 length is 17 residues. The DNA of the CDR3 is TGTGCCAGCAGCTTGACCCTAAGCGGGAGGGCCCCAAATGAGCAGTTCTTC. Encoded protein: CASSLTLSGRAPNEQFF.

The chain links TRBV18 to TRBJ1-2; D perhaps matches TRBD1 (5 bases). Germline CDR1 reads KGHSH; CDR2 reads LQKENI. CDR3 length equals 15 residues. V was clipped by 3 bases and J by 0 bases, with 11 bases between them. The CDR3 coding sequence is TGTGCCAGCTCACCCCCGGAACAGGCTAACTATGGCTACACCTTC. It encodes CASSPPEQANYGYTF.

The rearrangement uses TRBV27 and TRBJ2-1; a possible D gene is TRBD1 (5 bases). The V end lost 5 bases, the J end lost 4 bases, and 18 bases lay between the germline ends. This CDR3 is built from 16 residues. Germline lookup yields CDR1 MNHEY and CDR2 SMNVEV (reference sequence). CDR3 bases: TGTGCCAGCAGTGCCGACCTAGGGGTTAAGTACAATGAGCAGTTCTTC. Its translation is CASSADLGVKYNEQFF.

The J gene is TRBJ2-2, the V gene TRBV5-5; 7 positions agree with TRBD2. V shed 1 base and J 5 bases; nucleotides not matched to a gene: 5. The CDR3 consists of 15 residues. Germline CDR1 and CDR2: SGHKS and YYEKEE (reference sequence). The CDR3: CASSLTLAVTGELFF. DNA of the CDR3: TGTGCCAGCAGCTTGACTCTAGCGGTTACCGGGGAGCTGTTTTTT.

J is TRBJ2-7 and V is TRBV18; TRBD2 might be the D (6 bases). V lost 1 base to trimming and J lost 7 bases, with 20 bases between them. CDR1 is KGHSH and CDR2 is LQKENI in the germline V gene. The CDR3 length is 16 residues. The DNA of the CDR3 is TGTGCCAGCTCACCACGGAGGGCGTCCGGCTTGGGGGAGCAGTACTTC. The encoded protein is CASSPRRASGLGEQYF.

This clone was seen a single time. V and J are TRBV4-1 and TRBJ2-7; no firm D call. With 2 bases removed from V and 3 bases from J, the gap between germline ends came to 14 bases. The CDR3 runs 15 residues. Per the germline V gene, CDR1 is MGHRA and CDR2 is YSYEKL. For the CDR3, the DNA is TGCGCCAGCAGCCAATCCGCGCAATCGGGCTACGAGCAGTACTTC. It encodes CASSQSAQSGYEQYF.

This clone was observed a few times. This chain connects TRBV7-3 to TRBJ1-5; 8 bases are shared with TRBD1. V was clipped by 3 bases and J by 2 bases; unmatched bases: 9. CDR3 length: 17 residues. Germline lookup yields CDR1 SGHTA and CDR2 FQGTGA. CDR3 nucleotide sequence: TGTGCCAGCAGCTTGGGACAGGTAACAGCGGGCAATCAGCCCCAGCATTTT. Translation: CASSLGQVTAGNQPQHF. The whole variable domain, remainder taken from reference TRBV7-3 and TRBJ1-5, is GAGVSQTPSNKVTEKGKYVELRCDPISGHTALYWYRQSLGQGPEFLIYFQGTGAADDSGLPNDRFFAVRPEGSVSTLKIQRTERGDSAVYLCASSLGQVTAGNQPQHFGDGTRLSIL.

The chain joins TRBV10-3 to TRBJ2-5, with 7 bases that match TRBD1. The V segment lost 0 bases and the J segment 7 bases; nucleotides outside the gene matches: 2. This CDR3 spans 13 amino acids. CDR1 is ENHRY and CDR2 is SYGVKD in the germline V gene. The CDR3 DNA reads as TGTGCCATCAGTGAGTCGGCAGGGGGGACCCAGTACTTC. Amino acid sequence: CAISESAGGTQYF.

The chain carries TRBV19 and TRBJ1-6; unclear D gene. V shed 5 bases and J shed 9 bases, with 14 bases lying between them. The CDR3 contains 14 residues. The germline CDR1 and CDR2 sequences are LNHDA and SQIVND (reference sequence). The CDR3 DNA sequence: TGTGCCAGTAGTTCTGATACCGGCGGTTCACCCCTCCACTTT. Encoded protein: CASSSDTGGSPLHF.

V is TRBV6-5 and J is TRBJ2-3; TRBD2 is a possible D gene (6 bases). The V end lost 9 bases, the J end lost 0 bases, and 16 bases lay between the germline ends. Germline V lookup: CDR1 MNHEY, CDR2 SVGAGI. The CDR3 is 15 residues long. The CDR3 DNA reads as TGTGCCAGTACGGGGGTTGGGGCGAGCACAGATACGCAGTATTTT. It codes for CASTGVGASTDTQYF.

V and J are TRBV5-6 and TRBJ2-7, with D possibly TRBD1 on 5 matching bases. The V gene lost 4 bases and the J gene lost 0 bases, with 11 bases spanning the gap. CDR3 length: 14 residues. Germline assignment: CDR1 SGHDT and CDR2 YYEEEE. The CDR3 bases are TGTGCCAGCAGCCAAATACAGGTCTCCTACGAGCAGTACTTC. Encoded protein: CASSQIQVSYEQYF.

This clone appeared a single time. This chain connects TRBV19 to TRBJ1-4; a weak D match, TRBD1 (5 bases). The V gene lost 7 bases and the J gene lost 2 bases, with 17 bases spanning the gap. CDR3 length: 16 amino acids. Per the germline V gene, CDR1 is LNHDA and CDR2 is SQIVND (reference sequence). Written as DNA, the CDR3 is TGTGCCAGTAATAAGGGGCTCCTGCTGACTAATGAAAAACTGTTTTTT. Translating it yields CASNKGLLLTNEKLFF.

The chain combines TRBV9 with TRBJ2-5; a weak D match, TRBD2 (6 bases). Per the germline V gene, CDR1 is SGDLS and CDR2 is YYNGEE. The CDR3 has 15 residues. V was clipped by 0 bases and J by 1 base, with 10 bases between them. The CDR3: CASSVGSGVQETQYF. As DNA, the CDR3 is TGTGCCAGCAGCGTAGGGTCGGGGGTCCAAGAGACCCAGTACTTC. The complete variable domain, with remaining parts taken from reference TRBV9 and TRBJ2-5, reads DSGVTQTPKHLITATGQRVTLRCSPRSGDLSVYWYQQSLDQGLQFLIQYYNGEERAKGNILERFSAQQFPDLHSELNLSSLELGDSALYFCASSVGSGVQETQYFGPGTRLLVL.

The J gene is TRBJ1-1, the V gene TRBV11-2; tentative D call: TRBD1 (5 bases). The CDR3 covers 13 residues. V was pared by 5 bases and J by 1 base, with 8 bases between. CDR1 is SGHAT and CDR2 is FQNNGV in the germline V gene. The CDR3 spells CASSITGNTEAFF. In DNA, the CDR3 is TGTGCCAGCAGCATTACAGGGAACACTGAAGCTTTCTTT.

The chain employs TRBV18 and TRBJ2-2, with D maybe TRBD1 (6 bases). V gave up 2 bases and J gave up 3 bases, with 13 bases separating them. This CDR3 contains 16 residues. Germline V gene data show CDR1 as KGHSH and CDR2 as LQKENI. DNA for the CDR3: TGTGCCAGCTCACCAAAGTACAGGGCGGACACCGGGGAGCTGTTTTTT. Its translation is CASSPKYRADTGELFF.

This clone was counted once. V and J are TRBV3-1 (or the pseudogene TRBV3-2) and TRBJ2-7, with a tentative D call TRBD2 (6 bases). The CDR3 extends over 12 amino acids. Trimming shortened V by 8 bases and J by 1 base, and 9 bases separated the two germline ends. In germline, CDR1 is LGHDT, CDR2 YNNKEL (reference sequence). In DNA, the CDR3 is TGTGCCAGCCTTAGCGGATCCTACGAGCAGTACTTC. It encodes CASLSGSYEQYF.

The genes are TRBV7-9 and TRBJ1-4, with unresolved D. The CDR3 is 14 amino acids. The germline V and J ends were trimmed by 5 bases and 5 bases, with 12 bases remaining between them. Per the germline V gene, CDR1 is SEHNR and CDR2 is FQNEAQ (reference sequence). CDR3 in DNA: TGTGCCAGCAGCCAACGCGAGATAAATGAAAAACTGTTTTTT. The encoded protein is CASSQREINEKLFF.

V is TRBV27 and J is TRBJ1-1; weak D call: TRBD1 (5 bases). The CDR3 sequence is 15 residues long. Germline CDR1 MNHEY, CDR2 SMNVEV (reference sequence). The V gene lost 3 bases and the J gene lost 3 bases, with 14 bases spanning the gap. The DNA for the CDR3 is TGTGCCAGCAGTTTTGCCTTGACGGGGGACACTGAAGCTTTCTTT. Translated: CASSFALTGDTEAFF.

The CDR3 DNA is TGTGCCAGCAGCATAGACAGGGGGCACTCCTATAATTCACCCCTCCACTTT. Amino acids: CASSIDRGHSYNSPLHF. The rearrangement joins TRBV7-9 to TRBJ1-6; 10 nucleotides line up with TRBD1. V dropped 5 bases and J dropped 0; count of bases not matched to a gene: 4. The CDR3 sequence is 17 residues long. Per the germline V gene, CDR1 is SEHNR and CDR2 is FQNEAQ (reference sequence).

The V call is TRBV29-1, the J call TRBJ1-5; D is uncertain. This CDR3 has 13 amino acids. V was cut by 1 base and J by 6 bases, with 10 bases left in between. The germline V gene encodes CDR1 SQVTM and CDR2 ANQGSEA. CDR3: CSVEVWEGQPQHF. The CDR3 nucleotides are TGCAGCGTTGAAGTTTGGGAGGGTCAGCCCCAGCATTTT.

This chain connects TRBV4-3 to TRBJ2-1; 11 bases are shared with TRBD2. V shed 4 bases and J 0 bases; nucleotides not matched to a gene: 11. The CDR3 runs to 19 residues. Germline lookup yields CDR1 LGHNA and CDR2 YSLEER. The CDR3 sequence is CASSPHLAGGISSYNEQFF. CDR3 DNA sequence: TGCGCCAGCAGCCCGCACCTAGCGGGAGGCATAAGCTCCTACAATGAGCAGTTCTTC.

The sample holds a few counts of this clone. The rearrangement uses TRBV6-5 and TRBJ1-5, with D possibly TRBD1 on 5 matching bases. Germline lookup yields CDR1 MNHEY and CDR2 SVGAGI. Between the trimmed V and J ends, which lost 2 bases and 9 bases, there was a span of 14 bases. The CDR3 totals 14 residues. The CDR3, as DNA: TGTGCCAGCAGTTACCGGGGGACTGAGGGGCCCCAGCATTTT. It yields the protein CASSYRGTEGPQHF.

This clone was found a few times. The chain uses TRBV19 and TRBJ1-4, with 10 nucleotides matching TRBD1. The CDR3 is 15 residues long. V trimming: 3 bases; J trimming: 7 bases; junction bases outside the gene matches: 5. Germline assignment: CDR1 LNHDA and CDR2 SQIVND (reference sequence). The CDR3 here is CASSISTGGGEKLFF. As DNA, the CDR3 is TGTGCCAGTAGTATCTCGACAGGGGGCGGTGAAAAACTGTTTTTT.